The present entry profiles one TCR beta chain with its context. Its antigen is as yet unknown. RNA transcripts were the template for amplifying TCR beta CDR3 regions. First-round RT-PCR with HTBI primers amplified the TCR CDR3 region. TCRdb redid the calling of the multiplex PCR reads with MiXCR, one entry per CDR3 protein. The sample consists of about 550,000 distinct CDR3 sequences, roughly 20% of them appearing once. Stability of Graves' hyperthyroidism was defined as absent ophthalmopathy progression within 18 months. Reasons for excluding patients were uncontrolled infection, other autoimmune disease, pregnancy or lactation. This entry belongs to a study of T cells in Graves' hyperthyroidism and ophthalmopathy. Germline values: CDR1 SGHRS, CDR2 YFSETQ. The CDR3 contains 19 residues. Trimming cost V 4 bases and J 4 bases, with 29 bases left between them. Overall study results and limits: Prediction of ophthalmopathy progression came a median about 6 months pre-onset.

The material sequenced was blood. This sequence was found in a man between 18 and 29 years old with Graves' hyperthyroidism. The chain uses TRBV5-1 and TRBJ2-5; either TRBD1 or TRBD2 may fit D (5 bases each). DNA for the CDR3: TGCGCCAGCAGCCCTCAATTGCCGGGACGGACTCCTTGGCGAGAGACCCAGTACTTC. It codes for CASSPQLPGRTPWRETQYF.